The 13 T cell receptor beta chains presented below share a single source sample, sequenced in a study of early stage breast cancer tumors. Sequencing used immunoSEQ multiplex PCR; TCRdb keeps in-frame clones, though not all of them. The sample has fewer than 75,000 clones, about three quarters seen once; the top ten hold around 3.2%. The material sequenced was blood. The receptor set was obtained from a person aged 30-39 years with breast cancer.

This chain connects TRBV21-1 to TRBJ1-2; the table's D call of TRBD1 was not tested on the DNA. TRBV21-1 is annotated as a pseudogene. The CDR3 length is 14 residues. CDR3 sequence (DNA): TGTGCCAGCAGCAACCTGACAGGGGACTTCTGCTACACCTTC. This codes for CASSNLTGDFCYTF.

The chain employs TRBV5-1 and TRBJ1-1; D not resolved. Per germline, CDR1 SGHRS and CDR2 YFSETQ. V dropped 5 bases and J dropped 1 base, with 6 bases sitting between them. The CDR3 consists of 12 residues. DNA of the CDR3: TGCGCCAGCAGGGCAGGGAACACTGAAGCTTTCTTT. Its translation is CASRAGNTEAFF. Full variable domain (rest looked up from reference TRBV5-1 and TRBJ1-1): KAGVTQTPRYLIKTRGQQVTLSCSPISGHRSVSWYQQTPGQGLQFLFEYFSETQRNKGNFPGRFSGRQFSNSRSEMNVSTLELGDSALYLCASRAGNTEAFFGQGTRLTVV.

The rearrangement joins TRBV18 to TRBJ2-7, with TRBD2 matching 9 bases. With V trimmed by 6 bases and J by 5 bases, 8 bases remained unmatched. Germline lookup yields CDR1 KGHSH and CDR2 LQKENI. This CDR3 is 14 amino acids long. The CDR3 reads CASSLNSGRNEQYF. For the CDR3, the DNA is TGTGCCAGCTCCCTCAATAGCGGGAGAAACGAGCAGTACTTC.

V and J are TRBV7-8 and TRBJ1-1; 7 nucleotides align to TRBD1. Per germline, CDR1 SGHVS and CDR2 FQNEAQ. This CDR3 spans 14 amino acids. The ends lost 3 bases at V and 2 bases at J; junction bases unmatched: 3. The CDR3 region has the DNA TGTGCCAGCAGCTTCTGGGACAGTAACACTGAAGCTTTCTTT. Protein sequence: CASSFWDSNTEAFF.

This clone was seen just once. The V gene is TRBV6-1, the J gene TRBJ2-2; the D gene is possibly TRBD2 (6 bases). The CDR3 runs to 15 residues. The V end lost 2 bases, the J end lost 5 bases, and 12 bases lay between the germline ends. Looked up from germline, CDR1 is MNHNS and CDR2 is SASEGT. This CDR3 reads CASSELVRGTGELFF. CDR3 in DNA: TGTGCCAGCAGTGAATTGGTACGGGGGACCGGGGAGCTGTTTTTT.

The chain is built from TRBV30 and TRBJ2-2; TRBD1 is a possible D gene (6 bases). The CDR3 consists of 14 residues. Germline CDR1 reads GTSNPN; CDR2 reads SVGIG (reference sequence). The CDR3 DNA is TGTGCTTTTGGGAGAGGACAGTGGGGCGGGGAGCTGTTTTTT. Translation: CAFGRGQWGGELFF.

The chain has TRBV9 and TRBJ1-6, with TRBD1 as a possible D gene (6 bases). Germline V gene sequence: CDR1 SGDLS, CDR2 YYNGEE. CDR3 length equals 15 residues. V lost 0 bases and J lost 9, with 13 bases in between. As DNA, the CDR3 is TGTGCCAGCAGCGTAGAGGGGGGGCAAAGTTCACCCCTCCACTTT. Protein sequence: CASSVEGGQSSPLHF.

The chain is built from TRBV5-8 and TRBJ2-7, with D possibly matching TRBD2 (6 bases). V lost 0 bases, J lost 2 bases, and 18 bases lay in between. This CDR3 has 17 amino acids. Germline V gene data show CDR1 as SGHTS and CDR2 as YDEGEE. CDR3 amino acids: CASSLAVVAEITYEQYF. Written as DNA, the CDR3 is TGTGCCAGCAGCTTGGCCGTTGTAGCGGAAATCACCTACGAGCAGTACTTC.

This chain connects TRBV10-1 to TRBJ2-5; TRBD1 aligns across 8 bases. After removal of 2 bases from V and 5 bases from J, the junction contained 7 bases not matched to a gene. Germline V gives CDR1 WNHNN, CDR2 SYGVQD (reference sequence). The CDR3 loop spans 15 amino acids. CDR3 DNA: TGCGCCAGCAGTGAGCCCGGACAGGGAAGGGAGACCCAGTACTTC. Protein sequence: CASSEPGQGRETQYF.

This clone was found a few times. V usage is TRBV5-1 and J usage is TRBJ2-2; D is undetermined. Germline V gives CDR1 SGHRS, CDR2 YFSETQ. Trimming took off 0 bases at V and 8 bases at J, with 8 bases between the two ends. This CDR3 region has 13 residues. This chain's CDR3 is CASSLALGGELFF. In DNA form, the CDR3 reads TGCGCCAGCAGCTTGGCTCTGGGAGGGGAGCTGTTTTTT.

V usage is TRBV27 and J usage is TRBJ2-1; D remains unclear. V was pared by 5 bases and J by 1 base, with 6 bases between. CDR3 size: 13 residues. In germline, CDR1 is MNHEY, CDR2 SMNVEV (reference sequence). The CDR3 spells CASSVGSYNEQFF. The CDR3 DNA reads TGTGCCAGCAGTGTCGGGTCCTACAATGAGCAGTTCTTC.

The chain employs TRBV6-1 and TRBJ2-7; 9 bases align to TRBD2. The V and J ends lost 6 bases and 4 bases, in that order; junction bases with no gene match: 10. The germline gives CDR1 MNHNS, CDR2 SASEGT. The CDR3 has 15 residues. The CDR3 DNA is TGTGCCAGCAGCACCGAGTTAGCGGGAGTTTACGAGCAGTACTTC. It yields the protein CASSTELAGVYEQYF.

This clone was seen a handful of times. The CDR3 sequence: CASSSLDRWIYGYTF. The CDR3 bases are TGTGCCAGCAGCTCCCTCGACAGGTGGATCTATGGCTACACCTTC. The rearrangement joins TRBV5-6 to TRBJ1-2; the D gene is possibly TRBD1 (6 bases). The CDR3 runs to 15 residues. Between the trimmed V and J ends, which lost 3 bases and 4 bases, there was a span of 16 bases. In germline, CDR1 is SGHDT, CDR2 YYEEEE. The full variable domain, in which reference TRBV5-6 and TRBJ1-2 provide the parts outside the CDR3, is DAGVTQSPTHLIKTRGQQVTLRCSPKSGHDTVSWYQQALGQGPQFIFQYYEEEERQRGNFPDRFSGHQFPNYSSELNVNALLLGDSALYLCASSSLDRWIYGYTFGSGTRLTVV.